This T cell receptor beta chain was sequenced for a study of CD8 T cells in Susac syndrome. The V end lost 0 bases, the J end lost 6 bases, and 7 bases lay between the germline ends. This CDR3 spans 13 amino acids. CDR1 is SGDLS and CDR2 is YYNGEE in the germline V gene. CD8+ and CD4+ T cells circulating in blood were sequenced for TCR beta. Controls were age- and sex-matched healthy donors. Random hexamers were used to reverse transcribe an amount of roughly 0.45 to 1 ug RNA. Amplification of the TCR beta CDR3 was carried out by immunoSEQ multiplex PCR, which spanned a total of 54 Vbeta and 13 Jbeta segments. TCRdb used MiXCR to reprocess the immunoSEQ multiplex PCR reads, holding one entry per CDR3 protein. The top ten clones hold around 0.3% of a sample with 70,000 to 100,000 distinct CDR3 sequences, 80% to 95% of them seen once.

The J gene is TRBJ2-1, the V gene TRBV9; D gene ambiguous. The specimen sequenced was CD8+ T cells from PBMCs. This receptor was taken from a human donor in good health. The CDR3 spells CASSVEGPNEQFF. In DNA, the CDR3 is TGTGCCAGCAGCGTAGAAGGGCCCAATGAGCAGTTCTTC.